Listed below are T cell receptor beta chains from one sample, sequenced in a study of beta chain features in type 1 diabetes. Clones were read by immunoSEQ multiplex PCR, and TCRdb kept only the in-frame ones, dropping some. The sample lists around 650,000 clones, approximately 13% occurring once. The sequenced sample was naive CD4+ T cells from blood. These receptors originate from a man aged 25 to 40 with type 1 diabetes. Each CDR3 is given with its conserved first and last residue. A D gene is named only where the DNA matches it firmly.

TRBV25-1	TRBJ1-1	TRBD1	CASNHGTAKKAFF
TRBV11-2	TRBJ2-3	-	CASSSKAGRGPRDTQYF
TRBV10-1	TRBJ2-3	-	CASSDSGTDTQYF
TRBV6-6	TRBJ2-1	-	CASSPPGTPNNEQFF
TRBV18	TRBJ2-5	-	CASSPAIQETQYF
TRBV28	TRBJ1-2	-	CASTPSSTYGYTF
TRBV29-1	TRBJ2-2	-	CSVRDRGSGELFF
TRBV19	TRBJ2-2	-	CASSISRSGGELFF
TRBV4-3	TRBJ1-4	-	CASSQDTSEKLFF
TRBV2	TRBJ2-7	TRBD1	CASSYTGTGLYEQYF
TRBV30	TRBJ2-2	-	CAWSGGGPGELFF
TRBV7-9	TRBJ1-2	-	CASSPSPLYGYTF
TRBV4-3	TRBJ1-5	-	CASSQEGRADQPQHF
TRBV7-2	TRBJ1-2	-	CASSLARVDGYTF
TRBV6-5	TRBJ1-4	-	CASSYNQGLNEKLFF
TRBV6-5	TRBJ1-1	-	CASTKRGGRTEAFF
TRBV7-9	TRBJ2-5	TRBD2	CASSPGLAWETQYF
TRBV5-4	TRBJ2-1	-	CASSLGQGRRGVQFF
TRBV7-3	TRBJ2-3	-	CASSPMVGTQYF
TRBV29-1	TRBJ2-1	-	CSVGSPRWNEQFF
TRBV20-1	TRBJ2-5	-	CSARLETQYF
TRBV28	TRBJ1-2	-	CASSLRNYGYTF
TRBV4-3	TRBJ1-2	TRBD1	CASSQTGQGARGYTF
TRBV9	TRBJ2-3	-	CASSPREDTQYF
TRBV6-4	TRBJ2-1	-	CARHGRVNNEQFF
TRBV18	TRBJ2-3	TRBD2	CASSRAGISTDTQYF
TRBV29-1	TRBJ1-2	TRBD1	CSVANGQGGLYGYTF
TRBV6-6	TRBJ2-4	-	CASSGAELAKNIQYF
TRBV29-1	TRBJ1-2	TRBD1	CSVEGPTGEYGYTF
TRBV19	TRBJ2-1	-	CASTTGGGNEQFF
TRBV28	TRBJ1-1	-	CASSLSWGEAFF
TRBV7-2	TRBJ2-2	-	CASSSPSGGPDTGELFF
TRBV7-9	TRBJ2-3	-	CASSFRQGTDTQYF
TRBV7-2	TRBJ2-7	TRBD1	CASSSDRGWGEQYF
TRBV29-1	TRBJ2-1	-	CSVERGTSYNEQFF
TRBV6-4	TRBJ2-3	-	CASSDSSEGADTQYF
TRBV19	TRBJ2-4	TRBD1	CASSMGQGLNIQYF
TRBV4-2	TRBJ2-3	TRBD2	CASSQSLLAGEDTQYF
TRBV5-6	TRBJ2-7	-	CASSFFSDPDYEQYF